The following is a TCR beta chain sequence with its context. Its antigen is undetermined. Alopecia areata patients provided lesional scalp punch biopsies and peripheral blood. This entry belongs to a study of CD8+ T cells in alopecia areata. Study conclusions and caveats: Mice gave a clearer picture of TCR sharing than patients did, possibly for HLA-related reasons.

RNA, once extracted, was reverse transcribed into cDNA for use as the sequencing template. Generated by immunoSEQ multiplex PCR, the TCRdb table keeps only in-frame clones and is missing some. There are 75,000 to 100,000 clones in the sample; 40% to 55% occur only once, and roughly 0.83% lies in the top ten. The germline gives CDR1 MNHNY, CDR2 SVGAGI (reference sequence). V was clipped by 3 bases and J by 4 bases; unmatched bases: 7. The CDR3 length is 15 residues. This receptor was taken from a human donor with alopecia areata. V is TRBV6-6 and J is TRBJ2-3; 7 positions agree with TRBD2. Specimen: CD4+ T cells sorted from blood. The CDR3 coding sequence is TGTGCCAGCAGTTATCTCTCGACTAGCCCAGATACGCAGTATTTT. As protein: CASSYLSTSPDTQYF.